Shown below are 13 T cell receptor beta chains from a single sample sequenced in a study of cytomegalovirus exposure and HLA in healthy donors. PCR used 60 Vbeta primers and 13 Jbeta primers. The data were produced by immunoSEQ multiplex PCR, yet TCRdb's version contains in-frame clones alone and is incomplete. The sample records some 160,000 clones, 73% being singletons. The sample taken for sequencing was PBMCs. The receptors shown here come from a woman under 30 in good health and CMV-seropositive.

CDR3 loop: CASSLQGYEQYF. CDR3 sequence (DNA): TGCGCCAGCAGCTTACAGGGGTACGAGCAGTACTTC. The V and J genes are TRBV5-1 and TRBJ2-5, with TRBD1 identical over 7 bases. The DNA matches TRBJ2-7 better at its end, which makes the J call doubtful. This CDR3 has 12 residues. In germline, CDR1 is SGHRS, CDR2 YFSETQ.

The V and J genes are TRBV7-2 and TRBJ1-2; the D gene is possibly TRBD1 (5 bases). The V end lost 5 bases, the J end lost 6 bases, and 13 bases lay between the germline ends. The germline V gene has CDR1 SGHTA and CDR2 FQGNSA. The CDR3 loop spans 13 amino acids. CDR3 nucleotides: TGTGCCAGCAGCCGAACAGGAGCCGATGGCTACACCTTC. This translates into CASSRTGADGYTF.

The genes are TRBV29-1 and TRBJ2-1; a weak D match, TRBD2 (6 bases). CDR1 is SQVTM, CDR2 ANQGSEA, per germline. This CDR3 spans 14 amino acids. V was trimmed by 8 bases and J by 14 bases, leaving 28 bases between them. The CDR3 here is CSLGSGTGISPEFF. Written as DNA, the CDR3 is TGCAGCCTAGGATCCGGGACTGGGATTTCGCCGGAGTTCTTC.

V usage is TRBV4-1 and J usage is TRBJ1-2, with D possibly matching TRBD1 (6 bases). Deletions cut 0 bases from V and 4 bases from J, with 12 bases between. The germline gives CDR1 MGHRA, CDR2 YSYEKL. The CDR3 has 15 residues. CDR3 amino acids: CASSQDRQGFYGYTF. As DNA, the CDR3 is TGCGCCAGCAGCCAAGATCGGCAGGGGTTCTATGGCTACACCTTC.

The genes are TRBV9 and TRBJ1-1, with 7 nucleotides matching TRBD1. Germline-derived CDR1 and CDR2 are SGDLS and YYNGEE. Trimming cost V 4 bases and J 6 bases; bases outside gene matches: 9. CDR3 length: 14 residues. The CDR3 loop reads CASSPSTGVAEAFF. The CDR3 coding sequence is TGTGCCAGCAGCCCCTCTACAGGGGTGGCTGAAGCTTTCTTT.

The table lists this clone with a count of one. This rearrangement joins TRBV2 to TRBJ2-7, with D perhaps matching TRBD2 (6 bases). The CDR3 has 14 residues. The ends were cut back, 3 bases at V and 3 bases at J, with 12 bases in the middle. CDR1 and CDR2 (germline): SNHLY, FYNNEI. This chain's CDR3 is CASSDGGSSYEQYF. CDR3 DNA: TGTGCCAGCAGTGATGGAGGGTCGAGCTACGAGCAGTACTTC.

The rearrangement joins TRBV7-2 to TRBJ1-1; D gene ambiguous. CDR1 is SGHTA, CDR2 FQGNSA, per germline. This CDR3 has 13 residues. The germline V and J ends were trimmed by 1 base and 7 bases, with 10 bases remaining between them. CDR3 sequence (DNA): TGTGCCAGCAGCTTAGGGAGGCGTGATGAAGCTTTCTTT. Translating gives CASSLGRRDEAFF. Filled out from reference TRBV7-2 and TRBJ1-1, the complete variable domain reads GAGVSQSPSNKVTEKGKDVELRCDPISGHTALYWYRQSLGQGLEFLIYFQGNSAPDKSGLPSDRFSAERTGGSVSTLTIQRTQQEDSAVYLCASSLGRRDEAFFGQGTRLTVV.

The chain carries TRBV2 and TRBJ1-6; D not certain. From germline, CDR1 is SNHLY and CDR2 FYNNEI. CDR3 length: 14 amino acids. Trimming left V 1 base short and J 9 bases short, with 10 bases between. CDR3 region: CASSEGTSGSPLHF. CDR3 coding DNA: TGTGCCAGCAGTGAAGGGACTTCAGGTTCACCCCTCCACTTT.

V is TRBV4-3 and J is TRBJ1-4; 11 bases align to TRBD1. Per germline, CDR1 LGHNA and CDR2 YSLEER. Germline trimming cut 7 bases from V and 8 bases from J; bases unmatched to any gene: 6. This CDR3 is built from 14 residues. The DNA for the CDR3 is TGCGCCAGCAAGCGGACAGGGGGCGAGGAAAAACTGTTTTTT. Translated: CASKRTGGEEKLFF.

This clone appeared a few times. The V call is TRBV7-9, the J call TRBJ2-1; 8 bases map to TRBD2. J gave up 6 bases and V 5 bases, and 6 bases lay outside the gene matches. The CDR3 loop spans 14 amino acids. Germline lookup yields CDR1 SEHNR and CDR2 FQNEAQ (reference sequence). CDR3 coding DNA: TGTGCCAGCAGCCCCAGCGGGGGCGGCAATGAGCAGTTCTTC. Its translation: CASSPSGGGNEQFF.

The chain combines TRBV5-6 with TRBJ2-7; 8 nucleotides match TRBD1. With V trimmed by 0 bases and J by 6 bases, 5 bases remained unmatched. The CDR3 contains 14 residues. Per germline, CDR1 SGHDT and CDR2 YYEEEE. The chain's CDR3 is CASSLGQGPLEQYF. CDR3 sequence (DNA): TGTGCCAGCAGCTTGGGACAGGGGCCCCTCGAGCAGTACTTC.

This rearrangement joins TRBV6-7 to TRBJ2-5; 7 bases line up with TRBD1. Near its end, the DNA agrees better with TRBJ2-7, so the J call may be wrong. TRBV6-7 counts as an open reading frame of uncertain function. This CDR3 region has 16 residues. The CDR3 DNA reads as TGTGCCAGCAGAAACCGAGGTGGGACAGAGCTTTACGAGCAGTACTTC. Its protein is CASRNRGGTELYEQYF.

The chain joins TRBV6-1 to TRBJ1-4; D perhaps matches TRBD1 (6 bases). Germline V gene data show CDR1 as MNHNS and CDR2 as SASEGT. V shed 6 bases and J shed 5 bases, with 10 bases lying between them. This CDR3 has 13 residues. Here the CDR3 DNA reads TGTGCCAGCAGCCCGGACAGAAATGAAAAACTGTTTTTT. It translates to CASSPDRNEKLFF.